The 26 T cell receptor beta chains presented below share a single source sample, sequenced in a study of blood T cell repertoires in COVID-19. Only in-frame clones appear in the TCRdb table, and some are missing; sequencing was by immunoSEQ multiplex PCR. The sample has under 200,000 clones, about 90% seen once. The sequencing input was peripheral blood. All receptors come from a man aged 18 to 35 with active or convalescent COVID-19.

The chain employs TRBV25-1 and TRBJ2-5; 11 bases are a match to TRBD1. The junction had 9 bases not matched to a gene; V was cut back by 8 bases and J by 4 bases. In germline, CDR1 is MGHDK, CDR2 SYGVNS. This CDR3 is built from 15 residues. The CDR3 DNA sequence: TGTGCCAGCTCCCCGGACAGGGGGCTCTTAGAGACCCAGTACTTC. Amino acids: CASSPDRGLLETQYF.

CDR3 loop: CASKRQGIATDTQYF. CDR3 coding DNA: TGTGCCAGCAAACGGCAGGGAATAGCCACAGATACGCAGTATTTT. This chain links TRBV6-5 with TRBJ2-3; D is perhaps TRBD1 (5 bases). Between the trimmed V and J ends, which lost 7 bases and 2 bases, there was a span of 16 bases. Per germline, CDR1 MNHEY and CDR2 SVGAGI. This CDR3 contains 15 residues.

The chain has TRBV7-2 and TRBJ2-7; D is perhaps TRBD1 (5 bases). V lost 5 bases and J 7 bases, leaving 18 bases between the germline ends. The CDR3 has 14 residues. Germline values: CDR1 SGHTA, CDR2 FQGNSA. This chain's CDR3 is CASSIQGSPGEQYF. CDR3 in DNA: TGTGCCAGCAGCATCCAGGGCTCCCCTGGGGAGCAGTACTTC.

The chain links TRBV5-1 to TRBJ1-4; D might be TRBD1 (5 bases). CDR1 is SGHRS, CDR2 YFSETQ, per germline. V shed 0 bases and J shed 0 bases, with 6 bases lying between them. The CDR3 runs to 15 residues. CDR3 residues: CASSLAGTTNEKLFF. In DNA, the CDR3 is TGCGCCAGCAGCTTGGCAGGGACAACTAATGAAAAACTGTTTTTT.

CDR3 nucleotide sequence: TGTGCCAGCAGCGTAGGGGCCAACGAAAATGAAAAACTGTTTTTT. Translating it yields CASSVGANENEKLFF. The chain recombines TRBV9 with TRBJ1-4, with D unclear. Germline-derived CDR1 and CDR2 are SGDLS and YYNGEE. Deletions cut 0 bases from V and 5 bases from J, with 11 bases between. The CDR3 runs 15 residues.

The chain employs TRBV3-1 (or the pseudogene TRBV3-2) and TRBJ1-4; D is perhaps TRBD1 (5 bases). The germline V and J ends were trimmed by 4 bases and 8 bases, with 11 bases remaining between them. Germline V lookup: CDR1 LGHDT, CDR2 YNNKEL (reference sequence). This CDR3 contains 13 residues. This CDR3 reads CASSPGGDEKLFF. CDR3 bases: TGTGCCAGCAGCCCCGGGGGGGACGAAAAACTGTTTTTT.

The gene calls are TRBV30 and TRBJ1-2; D unresolved. Germline CDR1 is GTSNPN and CDR2 is SVGIG (reference sequence). With 3 bases removed from V and 1 base from J, the gap between germline ends came to 18 bases. The CDR3 is made up of 16 amino acids. CDR3 protein: CAWSLVSPIFNYGYTF. The DNA of the CDR3 is TGTGCCTGGAGCCTAGTCAGCCCGATCTTTAACTATGGCTACACCTTC. Supplemented by reference TRBV30 and TRBJ1-2, the full variable domain reads SQTIHQWPATLVQPVGSPLSLECTVEGTSNPNLYWYRQAAGRGLQLLFYSVGIGQISSEVPQNLSASRPQDRQFILSSKKLLLSDSGFYLCAWSLVSPIFNYGYTFGSGTRLTVV.

V is TRBV9 and J is TRBJ2-7; 10 bases are a match to TRBD2. J gave up 3 bases and V 3 bases, and 3 bases lay outside the gene matches. Germline V lookup: CDR1 SGDLS, CDR2 YYNGEE. This CDR3 region has 14 residues. The CDR3 is CASSASGGGYEQYF. In nucleotides, the CDR3 is TGTGCCAGCAGCGCTAGCGGGGGCGGCTACGAGCAGTACTTC. Combining the CDR3 with reference TRBV9 and TRBJ2-7 gives the whole variable domain DSGVTQTPKHLITATGQRVTLRCSPRSGDLSVYWYQQSLDQGLQFLIQYYNGEERAKGNILERFSAQQFPDLHSELNLSSLELGDSALYFCASSASGGGYEQYFGPGTRLTVT.

The chain has TRBV2 and TRBJ2-3, with 7 positions matching TRBD1. CDR3 length: 14 residues. Trimming took 8 bases from V and 0 from J; bases not matched to a gene: 5. The V gene's germline CDR1 is SNHLY and CDR2 FYNNEI. The DNA for the CDR3 is TGTGCCAGCGCCGGGACAGTGAGCACAGATACGCAGTATTTT. This sequence encodes CASAGTVSTDTQYF.

The rearrangement joins TRBV5-1 to TRBJ2-1, with a possible D match to TRBD2 (5 bases). The CDR3 is 13 amino acids. The germline V and J ends were trimmed by 3 bases and 6 bases, with 10 bases remaining between them. Looked up from germline, CDR1 is SGHRS and CDR2 is YFSETQ. The CDR3 DNA sequence: TGCGCCAGCAGCTACGGACTTATCAATGAGCAGTTCTTC. Translated, it gives CASSYGLINEQFF. Filled out from reference TRBV5-1 and TRBJ2-1, the complete variable domain reads KAGVTQTPRYLIKTRGQQVTLSCSPISGHRSVSWYQQTPGQGLQFLFEYFSETQRNKGNFPGRFSGRQFSNSRSEMNVSTLELGDSALYLCASSYGLINEQFFGPGTRLTVL.

The sample holds a few counts of this clone. The J gene is TRBJ2-7, the V gene TRBV6-6; 9 bases align to TRBD1. Germline V lookup: CDR1 MNHNY, CDR2 SVGAGI (reference sequence). The CDR3 runs 15 residues. V was clipped by 7 bases and J by 7 bases; unmatched bases: 14. CDR3 in DNA: TGTGCCAGCAACCAACCGGGACAGGGTTACCATGAGCAGTACTTC. It codes for CASNQPGQGYHEQYF.

The chain employs TRBV9 and TRBJ2-3; a possible D gene is TRBD2 (6 bases). Germline lookup yields CDR1 SGDLS and CDR2 YYNGEE. V was shortened by 0 bases and J by 0 bases, with 11 bases between the two germline ends. This CDR3 is built from 16 residues. CDR3 DNA sequence: TGTGCCAGCAGCGTAGACGCGGGGAGAAGCACAGATACGCAGTATTTT. Protein sequence: CASSVDAGRSTDTQYF. The variable domain in full, completed from reference TRBV9 and TRBJ2-3, reads DSGVTQTPKHLITATGQRVTLRCSPRSGDLSVYWYQQSLDQGLQFLIQYYNGEERAKGNILERFSAQQFPDLHSELNLSSLELGDSALYFCASSVDAGRSTDTQYFGPGTRLTVL.

The chain links TRBV15 to TRBJ2-7; the D gene is possibly TRBD1 (6 bases). The CDR3 contains 14 residues. Trimming removed 7 bases at V and 1 base at J, with 14 bases between. The V gene's germline CDR1 is LNHNV and CDR2 YYDKDF (reference sequence). The CDR3: CATNVQGTSYEQYF. The CDR3 bases are TGTGCCACCAACGTTCAGGGGACATCCTACGAGCAGTACTTC.

The chain has TRBV6-5 and TRBJ2-7; perhaps TRBD1 as D (6 bases). The CDR3 is 12 residues long. The germline gives CDR1 MNHEY, CDR2 SVGAGI. Trimming took off 10 bases at V and 2 bases at J, with 12 bases between the two ends. The CDR3 loop is CATGDKTYEQYF. DNA of the CDR3: TGTGCCACCGGGGACAAAACCTACGAGCAGTACTTC.

In this sample, this clone turned up once. V and J are TRBV6-1 and TRBJ2-7; 7 bases are shared with TRBD1. The germline CDR1 and CDR2 sequences are MNHNS and SASEGT. This CDR3 region has 15 residues. V shed 1 base and J 4 bases; nucleotides not matched to a gene: 7. CDR3 region: CASSEGSGGLYEQYF. DNA for the CDR3: TGTGCCAGCAGTGAAGGCTCAGGGGGTTTATACGAGCAGTACTTC.

This clone was detected only once. The chain recombines TRBV7-6 with TRBJ2-2; the match to TRBD1 covers 8 bases. This CDR3 has 15 residues. Germline CDR1 SGHVS, CDR2 FNYEAQ. With V trimmed by 5 bases and J by 6 bases, 8 bases remained unmatched. CDR3 sequence: CASSPRTGTPGELFF. CDR3 DNA: TGTGCCAGCAGCCCCAGGACAGGGACTCCCGGGGAGCTGTTTTTT.

The rearrangement links TRBV19 to TRBJ2-1, with TRBD2 as a possible D gene (5 bases). Trimming cost V 0 bases and J 8 bases, with 17 bases left between them. This CDR3 has 16 amino acids. From germline, CDR1 is LNHDA and CDR2 SQIVND (reference sequence). The CDR3 DNA reads as TGTGCCAGTAGTATAGAGGCGCGCTCGGGGTGGGATGAGCAGTTCTTC. It specifies CASSIEARSGWDEQFF.

The rearrangement uses TRBV6-1 and TRBJ1-1; D possibly corresponds to TRBD1 (6 bases). V dropped 1 base and J dropped 2 bases, with 32 bases sitting between them. CDR1 and CDR2 (germline): MNHNS, SASEGT. The CDR3 length is 22 residues. The CDR3 DNA reads TGTGCCAGCAGTGAAGATTATGTTTGGGACACAGGCATACCGGCTCTAAACACTGAAGCTTTCTTT. Translating gives CASSEDYVWDTGIPALNTEAFF.

This clone was counted between two and nine times. This chain links TRBV14 with TRBJ1-2; D is undetermined. V shed 1 base and J shed 0 bases, with 12 bases lying between them. The CDR3 is 16 residues long. The germline V gene encodes CDR1 SGHDN and CDR2 FVKESK. In nucleotides, the CDR3 is TGTGCCAGCAGCCAAGGACTTGCGGGTGCTAACTATGGCTACACCTTC. This gives the protein CASSQGLAGANYGYTF.

V is TRBV11-2 and J is TRBJ2-3; 7 positions match TRBD2. CDR3 length equals 19 residues. Trimming removed 4 bases from V and 0 bases from J; junction bases left unmatched: 16. Germline CDR1 reads SGHAT; CDR2 reads FQNNGV. The CDR3 sequence: CASSSHPQRDYLSTDTQYF. CDR3 DNA: TGTGCCAGCAGCTCACACCCTCAAAGGGACTATCTAAGCACAGATACGCAGTATTTT. Full variable domain (outside the CDR3, taken from reference TRBV11-2 and TRBJ2-3): EAGVAQSPRYKIIEKRQSVAFWCNPISGHATLYWYQQILGQGPKLLIQFQNNGVVDDSQLPKDRFSAERLKGVDSTLKIQPAKLEDSAVYLCASSSHPQRDYLSTDTQYFGPGTRLTVL.

For the CDR3, the DNA is TGTGCCAGTAGGGTTAACGGGATGGAGACCCAGTACTTC. Residues: CASRVNGMETQYF. The chain links TRBV19 to TRBJ2-5; possibly TRBD2 for D (5 bases). V gave up 6 bases and J gave up 5 bases, with 13 bases separating them. The germline gives CDR1 LNHDA, CDR2 SQIVND (reference sequence). The CDR3 is 13 residues long. Full variable domain (outside the CDR3, taken from reference TRBV19 and TRBJ2-5): DGGITQSPKYLFRKEGQNVTLSCEQNLNHDAMYWYRQDPGQGLRLIYYSQIVNDFQKGDIAEGYSVSREKKESFPLTVTSAQKNPTAFYLCASRVNGMETQYFGPGTRLLVL.

J is TRBJ2-3 and V is TRBV4-3; TRBD2 agrees at 10 bases. Germline values: CDR1 LGHNA, CDR2 YSLEER. The length of the CDR3 is 16 residues. Unmatched junction bases numbered 6, after V lost 3 bases and J lost 3 bases. Here the CDR3 reads CASSQEPGLATDTQYF. The DNA for the CDR3 is TGCGCCAGCAGCCAGGAACCGGGACTAGCGACAGATACGCAGTATTTT.

This sequence joins TRBV2 and TRBJ1-6; 7 bases agree with TRBD1. Germline assignment: CDR1 SNHLY and CDR2 FYNNEI. The CDR3 consists of 13 residues. The trim removed 5 bases at V and 13 bases at J, leaving 8 bases unmatched. CDR3 DNA sequence: TGTGCCAGCAGTAGGGGGCTACAACTCCCCCTCCACTTT. Amino acid sequence: CASSRGLQLPLHF.

The CDR3 sequence: CASGLIFQSGVSNQPQHF. CDR3 nucleotide sequence: TGTGCTAGTGGTTTGATTTTCCAATCGGGGGTGAGCAATCAGCCCCAGCATTTT. This rearrangement joins TRBV12-5 to TRBJ1-5, with D perhaps TRBD1 (5 bases). Germline V gene sequence: CDR1 LGHNT, CDR2 FRNRAP. Trimming stripped 2 bases from V and 1 base from J, with 18 bases between. The CDR3 contains 18 residues.

V usage is TRBV7-9 and J usage is TRBJ1-3, with 9 bases lining up with TRBD1. The germline V gene encodes CDR1 SEHNR and CDR2 FQNEAQ (reference sequence). V was clipped by 3 bases and J by 0 bases; unmatched bases: 6. The CDR3 is made up of 17 amino acids. DNA for the CDR3: TGTGCCAGCAGCTTCGCGGACAGGGGCTTCTCTGGAAACACCATATATTTT. This gives the protein CASSFADRGFSGNTIYF.

The CDR3 reads CASTRSSNGNQPQHF. Written as DNA, the CDR3 is TGTGCCAGCACCAGGTCGTCGAATGGCAATCAGCCCCAGCATTTT. This chain uses TRBV6-5 with TRBJ1-5, with D unclear. CDR1 MNHEY and CDR2 SVGAGI come from the germline V gene. Trimming left V 7 bases short and J 2 bases short, with 15 bases between. This CDR3 is 15 amino acids long.